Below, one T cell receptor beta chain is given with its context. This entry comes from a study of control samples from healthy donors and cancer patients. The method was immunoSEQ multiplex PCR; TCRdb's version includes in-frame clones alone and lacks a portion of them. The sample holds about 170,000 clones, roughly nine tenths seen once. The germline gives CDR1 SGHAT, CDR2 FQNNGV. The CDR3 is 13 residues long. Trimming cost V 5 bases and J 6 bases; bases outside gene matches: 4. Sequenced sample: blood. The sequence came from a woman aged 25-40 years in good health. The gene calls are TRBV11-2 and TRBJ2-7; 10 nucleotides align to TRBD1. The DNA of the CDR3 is TGTGCCAGCAGCGTCGACAGGGGGCGCGAGCAGTACTTC. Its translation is CASSVDRGREQYF. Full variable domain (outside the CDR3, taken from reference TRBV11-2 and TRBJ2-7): EAGVAQSPRYKIIEKRQSVAFWCNPISGHATLYWYQQILGQGPKLLIQFQNNGVVDDSQLPKDRFSAERLKGVDSTLKIQPAKLEDSAVYLCASSVDRGREQYFGPGTRLTVT.